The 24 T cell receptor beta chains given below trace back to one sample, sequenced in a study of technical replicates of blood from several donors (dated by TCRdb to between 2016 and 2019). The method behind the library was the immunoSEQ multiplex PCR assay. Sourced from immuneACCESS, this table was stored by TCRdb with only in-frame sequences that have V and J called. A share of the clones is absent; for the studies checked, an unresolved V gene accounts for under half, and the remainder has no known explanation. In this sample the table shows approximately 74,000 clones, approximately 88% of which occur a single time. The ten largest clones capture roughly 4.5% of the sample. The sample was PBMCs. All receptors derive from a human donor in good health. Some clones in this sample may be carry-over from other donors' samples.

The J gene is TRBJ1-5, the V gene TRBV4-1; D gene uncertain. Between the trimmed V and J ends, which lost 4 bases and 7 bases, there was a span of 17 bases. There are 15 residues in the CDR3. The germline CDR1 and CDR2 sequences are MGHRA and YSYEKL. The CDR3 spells CASSLGYGDKQPQHF. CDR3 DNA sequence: TGCGCCAGCAGCCTCGGGTACGGGGATAAACAGCCCCAGCATTTT.

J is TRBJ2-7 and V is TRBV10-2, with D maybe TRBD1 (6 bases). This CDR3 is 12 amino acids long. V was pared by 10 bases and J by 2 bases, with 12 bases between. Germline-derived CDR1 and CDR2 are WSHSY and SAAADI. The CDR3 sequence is CATSGETYEQYF. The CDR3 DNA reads TGCGCCACCTCAGGGGAGACCTACGAGCAGTACTTC.

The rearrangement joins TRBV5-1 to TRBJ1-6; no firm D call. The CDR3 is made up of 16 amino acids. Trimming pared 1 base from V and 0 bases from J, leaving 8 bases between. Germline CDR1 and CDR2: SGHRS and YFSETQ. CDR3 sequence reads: CASSLMGSSYNSPLHF. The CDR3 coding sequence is TGCGCCAGCAGCTTGATGGGGAGCTCCTATAATTCACCCCTCCACTTT.

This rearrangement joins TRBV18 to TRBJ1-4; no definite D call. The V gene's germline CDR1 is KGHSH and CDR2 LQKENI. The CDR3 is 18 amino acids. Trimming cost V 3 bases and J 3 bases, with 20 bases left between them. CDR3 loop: CASSPIPPTGRANEKLFF. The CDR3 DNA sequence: TGTGCCAGCTCACCTATCCCCCCAACGGGTCGAGCTAATGAAAAACTGTTTTTT.

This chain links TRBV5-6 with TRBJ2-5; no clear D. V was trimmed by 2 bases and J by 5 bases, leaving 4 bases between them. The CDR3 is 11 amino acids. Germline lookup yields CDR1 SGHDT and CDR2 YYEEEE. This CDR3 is CASSFSETQYF. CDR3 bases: TGTGCCAGCAGCTTTTCGGAGACCCAGTACTTC.

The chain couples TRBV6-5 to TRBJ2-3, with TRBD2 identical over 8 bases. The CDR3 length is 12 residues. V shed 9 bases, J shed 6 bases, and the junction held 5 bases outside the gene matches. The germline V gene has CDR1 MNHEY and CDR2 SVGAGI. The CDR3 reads CASSGGVDTQYF. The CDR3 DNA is TGTGCCAGTTCCGGGGGGGTGGATACGCAGTATTTT.

The CDR3 protein is CASSLGRGRVYGYTF. In DNA, the CDR3 is TGCGCCAGCAGCTTGGGGCGGGGGCGAGTCTATGGCTACACCTTC. V and J are TRBV5-1 and TRBJ1-2, with TRBD1 as a possible D gene (6 bases). V lost 0 bases to trimming and J lost 4 bases, with 13 bases between them. The CDR3 is made up of 15 amino acids. Germline CDR1 and CDR2: SGHRS and YFSETQ. Drawing the rest from reference TRBV5-1 and TRBJ1-2, the complete variable domain is KAGVTQTPRYLIKTRGQQVTLSCSPISGHRSVSWYQQTPGQGLQFLFEYFSETQRNKGNFPGRFSGRQFSNSRSEMNVSTLELGDSALYLCASSLGRGRVYGYTFGSGTRLTVV.

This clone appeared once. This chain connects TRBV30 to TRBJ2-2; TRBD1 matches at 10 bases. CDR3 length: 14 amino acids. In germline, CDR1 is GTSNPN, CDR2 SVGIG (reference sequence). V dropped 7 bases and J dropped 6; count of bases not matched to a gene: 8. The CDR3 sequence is CAYGQGVGSGELFF. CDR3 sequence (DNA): TGTGCCTACGGACAGGGGGTTGGTTCCGGGGAGCTGTTTTTT.

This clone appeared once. The CDR3 nucleotides are TGTGCCTCCTGCGGCGGGACGGGATTCTCTGGAAACACCATATATTTT. This encodes CASCGGTGFSGNTIYF. This rearrangement joins TRBV10-3 to TRBJ1-3, with D perhaps TRBD1 (5 bases). V was clipped by 11 bases and J by 0 bases, with 20 bases between them. The V gene's germline CDR1 is ENHRY and CDR2 SYGVKD. This CDR3 spans 16 amino acids.

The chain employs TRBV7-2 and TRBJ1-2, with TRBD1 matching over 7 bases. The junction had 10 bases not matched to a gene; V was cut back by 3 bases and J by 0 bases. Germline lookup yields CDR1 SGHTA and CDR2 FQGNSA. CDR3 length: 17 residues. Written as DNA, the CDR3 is TGTGCCAGCAGCTTGACAGGGACAGACTTTTCTAACTATGGCTACACCTTC. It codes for CASSLTGTDFSNYGYTF.

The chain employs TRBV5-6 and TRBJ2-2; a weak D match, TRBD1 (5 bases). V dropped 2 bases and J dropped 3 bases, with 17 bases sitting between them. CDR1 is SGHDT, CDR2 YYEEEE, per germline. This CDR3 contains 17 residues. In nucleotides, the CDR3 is TGTGCCAGCAGCTTCCACCCATCAGGGTCGGACACCGGGGAGCTGTTTTTT. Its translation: CASSFHPSGSDTGELFF.

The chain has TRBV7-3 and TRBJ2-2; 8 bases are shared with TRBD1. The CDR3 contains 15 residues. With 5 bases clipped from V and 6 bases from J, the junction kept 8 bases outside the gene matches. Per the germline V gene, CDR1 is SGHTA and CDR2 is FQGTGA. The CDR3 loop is CASSTQGALAGELFF. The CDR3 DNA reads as TGTGCCAGCAGCACCCAGGGGGCCTTGGCCGGGGAGCTGTTTTTT. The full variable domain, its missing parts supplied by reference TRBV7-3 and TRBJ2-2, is GAGVSQTPSNKVTEKGKYVELRCDPISGHTALYWYRQSLGQGPEFLIYFQGTGAADDSGLPNDRFFAVRPEGSVSTLKIQRTERGDSAVYLCASSTQGALAGELFFGEGSRLTVL.

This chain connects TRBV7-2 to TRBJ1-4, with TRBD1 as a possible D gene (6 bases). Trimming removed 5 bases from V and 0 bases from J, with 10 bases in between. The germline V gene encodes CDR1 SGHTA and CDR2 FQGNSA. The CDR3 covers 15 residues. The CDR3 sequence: CASSLNRATNEKLFF. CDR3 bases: TGTGCCAGCAGCCTTAACAGGGCAACTAATGAAAAACTGTTTTTT. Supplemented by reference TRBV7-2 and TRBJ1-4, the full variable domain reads GAGVSQSPSNKVTEKGKDVELRCDPISGHTALYWYRQSLGQGLEFLIYFQGNSAPDKSGLPSDRFSAERTGGSVSTLTIQRTQQEDSAVYLCASSLNRATNEKLFFGSGTQLSVL.

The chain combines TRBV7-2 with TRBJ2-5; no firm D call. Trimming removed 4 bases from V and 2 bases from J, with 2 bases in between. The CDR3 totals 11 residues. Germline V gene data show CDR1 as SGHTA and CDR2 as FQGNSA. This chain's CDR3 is CASSSQETQYF. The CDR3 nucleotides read TGTGCCAGCAGCTCACAAGAGACCCAGTACTTC.

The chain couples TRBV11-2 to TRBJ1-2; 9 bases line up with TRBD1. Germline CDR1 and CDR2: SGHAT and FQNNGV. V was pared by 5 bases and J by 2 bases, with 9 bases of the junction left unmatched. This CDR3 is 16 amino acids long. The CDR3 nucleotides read TGTGCCAGCAGCCCCCTGGGGACAGGGACGAACTATGGCTACACCTTC. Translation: CASSPLGTGTNYGYTF.

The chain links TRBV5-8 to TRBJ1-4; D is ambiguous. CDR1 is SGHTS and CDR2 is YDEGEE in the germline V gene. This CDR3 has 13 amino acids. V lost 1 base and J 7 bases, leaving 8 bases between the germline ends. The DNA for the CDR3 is TGTGCCAGCAGCTTGAGAGGGAGTGAAAAACTGTTTTTT. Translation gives CASSLRGSEKLFF.

This chain's CDR3 is CASRRTGSDTQYF. In DNA, the CDR3 is TGTGCCAGCAGGAGGACAGGGTCAGATACGCAGTATTTT. The chain is built from TRBV2 and TRBJ2-3; the match to TRBD1 covers 8 bases. The V gene's germline CDR1 is SNHLY and CDR2 FYNNEI. Trimming cost V 6 bases and J 4 bases; bases outside gene matches: 3. CDR3 length: 13 residues.

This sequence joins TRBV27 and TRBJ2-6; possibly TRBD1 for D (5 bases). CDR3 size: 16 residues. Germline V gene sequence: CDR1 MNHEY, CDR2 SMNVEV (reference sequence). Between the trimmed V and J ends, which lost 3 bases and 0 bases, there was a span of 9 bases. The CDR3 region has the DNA TGTGCCAGCAGTTTCAGACAGACCTCTGGGGCCAACGTCCTGACTTTC. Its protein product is CASSFRQTSGANVLTF.

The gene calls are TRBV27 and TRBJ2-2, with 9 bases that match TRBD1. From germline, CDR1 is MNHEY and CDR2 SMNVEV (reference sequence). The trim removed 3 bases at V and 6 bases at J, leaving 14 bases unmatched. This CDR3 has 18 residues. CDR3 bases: TGTGCCAGCAGTTTTGATTCTCCGGGACAGGGTTACGCCGGGGAGCTGTTTTTT. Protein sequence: CASSFDSPGQGYAGELFF.

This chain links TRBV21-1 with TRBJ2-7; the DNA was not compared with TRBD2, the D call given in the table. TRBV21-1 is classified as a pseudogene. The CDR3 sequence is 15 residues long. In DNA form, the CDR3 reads TGTGCCAGCCGCGGATGGCGGGAGGAGGTTTCCGAGCAGTACTTC. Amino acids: CASRGWREEVSEQYF.

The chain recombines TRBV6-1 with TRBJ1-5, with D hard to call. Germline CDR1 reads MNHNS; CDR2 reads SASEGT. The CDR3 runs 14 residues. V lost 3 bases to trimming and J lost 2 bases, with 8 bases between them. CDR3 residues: CASSDGLRNQPQHF. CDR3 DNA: TGTGCCAGCAGTGACGGTCTGCGCAATCAGCCCCAGCATTTT.

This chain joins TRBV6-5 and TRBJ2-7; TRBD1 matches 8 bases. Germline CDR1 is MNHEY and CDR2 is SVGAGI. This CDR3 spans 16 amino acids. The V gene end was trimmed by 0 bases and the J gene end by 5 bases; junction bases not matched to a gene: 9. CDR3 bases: TGTGCCAGCAGTTACTCCGGGACAGGTGGGAGGAACGAGCAGTACTTC. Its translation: CASSYSGTGGRNEQYF.

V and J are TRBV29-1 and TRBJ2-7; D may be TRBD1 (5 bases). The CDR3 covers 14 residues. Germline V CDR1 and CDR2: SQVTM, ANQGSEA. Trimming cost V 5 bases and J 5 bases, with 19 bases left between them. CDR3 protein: CSVRPLKGRHEQYF. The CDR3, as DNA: TGCAGCGTTCGGCCTCTGAAGGGGCGACACGAGCAGTACTTC.

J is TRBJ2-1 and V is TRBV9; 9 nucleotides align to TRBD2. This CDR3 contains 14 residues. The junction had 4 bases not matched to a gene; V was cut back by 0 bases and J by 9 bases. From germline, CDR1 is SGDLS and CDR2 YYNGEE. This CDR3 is CASSVGLAALEQFF. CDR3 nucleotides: TGTGCCAGCAGCGTAGGACTAGCGGCCCTTGAGCAGTTCTTC.